This paragraph reports one T cell receptor (beta chain). Its antigen is undetermined. The sample belongs to a study of identifying expanded T cells in peripheral blood. Points from the study as a whole: Clone count variance between roughly 2-week samples rose with total template count. Over two and four weeks, about 15 and 19 clones changed, versus 1.2 between replicates.

The CDR3 runs to 15 residues. V dropped 7 bases and J dropped 6; count of bases not matched to a gene: 4. From germline, CDR1 is SNHLY and CDR2 FYNNEI. The assay was immunoSEQ multiplex PCR, and TCRdb's table has in-frame clones only and misses some. The sample consists of about 86,000 clones, approximately 86% of them appearing once. Collection occurred without any documented infections or immune events in donors. The sample comprised blood. The chain joins TRBV2 to TRBJ2-4, with TRBD2 matching over 15 bases. The origin of this receptor is a person aged 18 to 75 in good health. The CDR3 spells CASKVGLAGGNIQYF. CDR3 DNA sequence: TGTGCCAGCAAAGTGGGACTAGCGGGGGGAAACATTCAGTACTTC.